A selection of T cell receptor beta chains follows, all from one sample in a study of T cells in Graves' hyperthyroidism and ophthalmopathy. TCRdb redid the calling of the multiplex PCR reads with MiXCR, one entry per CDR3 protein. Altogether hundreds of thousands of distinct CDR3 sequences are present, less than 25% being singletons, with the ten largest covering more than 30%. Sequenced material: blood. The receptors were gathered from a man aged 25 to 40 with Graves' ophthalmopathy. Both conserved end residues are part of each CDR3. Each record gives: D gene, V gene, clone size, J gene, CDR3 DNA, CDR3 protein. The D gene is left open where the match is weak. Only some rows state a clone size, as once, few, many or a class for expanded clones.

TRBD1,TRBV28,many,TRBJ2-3,TGTGCCAGCAGTCTTACCACAGGGGCTGGCACAGATACGCAGTATTTT,CASSLTTGAGTDTQYF
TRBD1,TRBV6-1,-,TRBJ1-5,TGTGCCAGCAGCCCCGGACAGGGGGGTAGGAGCAATCAGCCCCAGCATTTT,CASSPGQGGRSNQPQHF
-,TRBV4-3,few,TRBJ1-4,TGCGCCAGCAGCCCAAGGTTACAGGGTAATGAAAAACTGTTTTTT,CASSPRLQGNEKLFF
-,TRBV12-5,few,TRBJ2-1,TGTGCTAGTGGTTTGGGTACTCTAGGGAATGAGCAGTTCTTC,CASGLGTLGNEQFF
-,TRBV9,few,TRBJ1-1,TGTGCCAGCAGCGTACGAGGGGAGACTGAAGCTTTCTTT,CASSVRGETEAFF
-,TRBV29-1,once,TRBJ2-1,TGCAGCGTTGTTTGGAGCCCCCGGCTCGAGCAGTTCTTC,CSVVWSPRLEQFF
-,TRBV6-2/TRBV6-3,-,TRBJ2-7,TGTGCCAGCAGTTACTCACCCGAGGTCTTGCTAGGGTACGAGCAGTACTTC,CASSYSPEVLLGYEQYF
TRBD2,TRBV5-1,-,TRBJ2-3,TGCGCCAGCAGCTTGACCCTAGCGGGAGGCCCGCCAGATACGCAGTATTTT,CASSLTLAGGPPDTQYF
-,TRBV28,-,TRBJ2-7,TGTGCCAGCAGTTTGCTCGGGCAGGGGTCAATGGGGGAGCAGTACTTC,CASSLLGQGSMGEQYF
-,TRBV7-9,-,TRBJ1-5,TGTGCCAGCAGCACGTCAGGGGACTGGAATCAGCCCCAGCATTTT,CASSTSGDWNQPQHF
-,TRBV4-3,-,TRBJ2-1,TGCGCCAGCAGCCAAGAACGGCCAGGCTACAATGAGCAGTTCTTC,CASSQERPGYNEQFF
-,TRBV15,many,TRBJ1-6,TGTGCCACCAGCCCCTCCCGCAGGGCGGGGAATTCACCCCTCCACTTT,CATSPSRRAGNSPLHF
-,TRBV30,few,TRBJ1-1,TGTGCCTGGAGTGGTGGGGCGGGCACTGAAGCTTTCTTT,CAWSGGAGTEAFF
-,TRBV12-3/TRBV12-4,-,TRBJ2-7,TGTGCCAACAGTTTAAATGCAGGGTTCTACGAGCAGTACTTC,CANSLNAGFYEQYF
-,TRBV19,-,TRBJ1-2,TGTGCCAGCACCACAGGGTGGTATGATGGCTACACCTTC,CASTTGWYDGYTF
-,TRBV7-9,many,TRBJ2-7,TGTGCCAGCAGCCTTGAGGGAACCTACGAGCAGTACTTC,CASSLEGTYEQYF
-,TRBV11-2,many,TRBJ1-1,TGTGCCAGCAGTCCGGAGACGGGGAACACTGAAGCTTTCTTT,CASSPETGNTEAFF
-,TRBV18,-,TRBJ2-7,TGTGCCAGCTCCTCCATAGCCGGGTACAACGAGCAGTACTTC,CASSSIAGYNEQYF
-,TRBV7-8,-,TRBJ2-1,TGTGCCAGCAGCTTACAGGAGCAGTTCTTC,CASSLQEQFF
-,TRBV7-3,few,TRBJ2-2,TGTGCCAGCAGCTTAACTCCCGGGGAGCTGTTTTTT,CASSLTPGELFF
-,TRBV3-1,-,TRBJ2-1,TGTGCCAGCAGGCAAGATTCAACCAATGAGCAGTTCTTC,CASRQDSTNEQFF
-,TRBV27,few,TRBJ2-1,TGTGCCAGCAGACCGGCTTACAATGAGCAGTTCTTC,CASRPAYNEQFF
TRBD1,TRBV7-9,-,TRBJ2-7,TGTGCCAGCAGCTTAGCACAGGGGGCCTGGGAGCAGTACTTC,CASSLAQGAWEQYF
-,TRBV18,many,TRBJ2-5,TGTGCCAGCTCACCACGGGGGGCGCAGGGGGAGACCCAGTACTTC,CASSPRGAQGETQYF
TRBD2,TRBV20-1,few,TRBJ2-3,TGCAGTGCTAGGCCCCCGCCCGGACTAGCGGGAGCTACCGGCACAGATACGCAGTATTTT,CSARPPPGLAGATGTDTQYF
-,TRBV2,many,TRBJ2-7,TGTGCCAGCAGTGACGATCAGGGTTCGGGCTACGAGCAGTACTTC,CASSDDQGSGYEQYF
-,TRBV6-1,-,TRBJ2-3,TGTGCCAGCACCTTCGAGATCGGGTTCCCGAACACGCAGTATTTT,CASTFEIGFPNTQYF
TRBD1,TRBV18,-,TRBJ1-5,TGTGCCAGCTCACACGGGACAGGGGCGAGTAATCAGCCCCAGCATTTT,CASSHGTGASNQPQHF
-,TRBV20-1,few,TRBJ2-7,TGCAGTGCGATCAGAGAAACGTACGAGCAGTACTTC,CSAIRETYEQYF
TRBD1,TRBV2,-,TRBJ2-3,TGTGCCAGCTTGGGGGACAGGGGGCGCAGGGGCACAGATACGCAGTATTTT,CASLGDRGRRGTDTQYF
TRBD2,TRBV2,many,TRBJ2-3,TGTGCCAGCAGGCCGAATAGCGGGAGCGCAGATACGCAGTATTTT,CASRPNSGSADTQYF
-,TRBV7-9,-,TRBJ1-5,TGTGCCAGCAGCTTAGGCGGAGGCAAGCCCCAGCATTTT,CASSLGGGKPQHF
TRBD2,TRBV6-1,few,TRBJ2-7,TGTGCCAGCTTCACGGGAGGGGGCTACGAGCAGTACTTC,CASFTGGGYEQYF
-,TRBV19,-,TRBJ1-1,TGTGCCAGTAGGTCCCTCATGAACACTGAAGCTTTCTTT,CASRSLMNTEAFF
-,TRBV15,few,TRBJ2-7,TGTGCCACCAGTCCCCCTGGCATCTACGAGCAGTACTTC,CATSPPGIYEQYF
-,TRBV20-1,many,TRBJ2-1,TGCAGTGCTAGAGACAGGGTTTCCCACAATGAGCAGTTCTTC,CSARDRVSHNEQFF
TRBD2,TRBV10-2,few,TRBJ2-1,TGCGCCAGCAGTGAGTCTCTAGCGGGAGTGGGCAATGAGCAGTTCTTC,CASSESLAGVGNEQFF
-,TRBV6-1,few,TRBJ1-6,TGTGCCAGCAGTGAAACAGGGAAGGATTCACCCCTCCACTTT,CASSETGKDSPLHF
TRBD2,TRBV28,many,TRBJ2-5,TGTGCCAGCAAGGACGGAGCGGGAGAAGAGACCCAGTACTTC,CASKDGAGEETQYF
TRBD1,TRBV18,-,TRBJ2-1,TGTGCCAGCTCAAGCCGGACAGGGGGCTACAATGAGCAGTTCTTC,CASSSRTGGYNEQFF
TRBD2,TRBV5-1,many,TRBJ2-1,TGCGCCAGCAGCTTGGGACCGACTAGCGGGAGAGGGAATGAGCAGTTCTTC,CASSLGPTSGRGNEQFF
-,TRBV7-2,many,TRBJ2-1,TGTGCCAGCAGCTTAAGCAGCGGTGCATCCTACAATGAGCAGTTCTTC,CASSLSSGASYNEQFF
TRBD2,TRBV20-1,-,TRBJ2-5,TGCAGTGCATTTGGACTAGCGGGTTTACAAGAGACCCAGTACTTC,CSAFGLAGLQETQYF
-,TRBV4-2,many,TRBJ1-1,TGTGCCAGCAGCCCCCATCGGGGGGTGAACACTGAAGCTTTCTTT,CASSPHRGVNTEAFF
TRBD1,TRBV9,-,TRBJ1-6,TGTGCCAGCAGCGTTGAGGGGCAGGGGGATTCACCCCTCCACTTT,CASSVEGQGDSPLHF
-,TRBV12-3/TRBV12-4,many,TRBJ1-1,TGTGCCAGCAGTTTTCAGGGGAGTACTGAAGCTTTCTTT,CASSFQGSTEAFF
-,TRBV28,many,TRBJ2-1,TGTGCCACCAGCTTAGAGTTTCCCGGTGAGCAGTTCTTC,CATSLEFPGEQFF
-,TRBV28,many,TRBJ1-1,TGTGCCAGCAGTTTTCGGGGCTTTTATACTGAAGCTTTCTTT,CASSFRGFYTEAFF
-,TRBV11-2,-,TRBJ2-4,TGTGCCAGCAGTCATCCTTGGGGACGCGGGAACATTCAGTACTTC,CASSHPWGRGNIQYF
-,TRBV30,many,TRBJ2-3,TGTGCCTGGAGAACCGGAGATACGCAGTATTTT,CAWRTGDTQYF
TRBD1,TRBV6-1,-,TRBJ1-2,TGTGCCAGCAGTGAAGCGTTTACAGGGGGAATTGGTGGCTACACCTTC,CASSEAFTGGIGGYTF
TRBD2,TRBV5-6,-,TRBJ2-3,TGTGCCAGCAGCGGGGGACTAGCGGGAGGAGGAGATACGCAGTATTTT,CASSGGLAGGGDTQYF
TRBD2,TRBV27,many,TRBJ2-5,TGTGCCAGCAGTTGGGCGGGAGGCGCCCAAGAGACCCAGTACTTC,CASSWAGGAQETQYF
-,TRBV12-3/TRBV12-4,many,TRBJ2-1,TGTGCCAGCAGCCGCTTCGACAATGAGCAGTTCTTC,CASSRFDNEQFF
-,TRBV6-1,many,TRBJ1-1,TGTGCCAGCGGCCGCGGCAGTCGGTACACTGAAGCTTTCTTT,CASGRGSRYTEAFF
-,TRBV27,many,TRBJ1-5,TGTGCCAGCAGAGACCGACAGTATAGCAATCAGCCCCAGCATTTT,CASRDRQYSNQPQHF
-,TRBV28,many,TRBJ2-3,TGTGCCAGCAGTAACCCTGGAGGGCCGGATACGCAGTATTTT,CASSNPGGPDTQYF